Shown below are 32 T cell receptor beta chains from a single sample sequenced in a study of blood T cells in healthy people across ages. The second PCR ran about 6 to 12 cycles with a sample-barcoded 5' primer and J-beta primers. TCRdb itself ran the 5' RACE reads through MiXCR, one entry per CDR3 protein. Here the sample spans more than 800,000 distinct CDR3 sequences, 40% to 50% being singletons. Sequencing was carried out using blood. These receptor sequences come from a woman in her sixties or seventies in good health.

This chain's CDR3 is CASSEAGGIAAEQFF. The CDR3 nucleotides are TGTGCCAGCAGTGAAGCGGGGGGGATCGCGGCTGAGCAGTTCTTC. The V gene is TRBV2, the J gene TRBJ2-1; 7 bases are a match to TRBD2. This CDR3 has 15 residues. Trimming removed 0 bases from V and 9 bases from J; junction bases left unmatched: 8. Germline CDR1 reads SNHLY; CDR2 reads FYNNEI.

The chain uses TRBV5-5 and TRBJ2-5; D remains ambiguous. The DNA end favors TRBJ2-7, so the J call may be wrong. The CDR3 runs 16 residues. CDR1 SGHKS and CDR2 YYEKEE come from the germline V gene (reference sequence). CDR3 in DNA: TGTGCCAGCAGCCTGACGGACGAAACGCTTGCCTACGAGCAGTACTTC. Translating gives CASSLTDETLAYEQYF.

This chain links TRBV21-1 with TRBJ2-7. TRBV21-1 is described as a pseudogene. The CDR3 is 16 residues long. The CDR3 protein is CASSGCMGSDSYEQYF. The CDR3 region has the DNA TGTGCCAGCAGCGGGTGTATGGGCAGTGATTCCTACGAGCAGTACTTC.

There are a few counts of this clonotype. V usage is TRBV12-3 or TRBV12-4 and J usage is TRBJ1-1; no clear D gene. The V end was cut by 2 bases, the J end by 5 bases, with 12 bases between. The CDR3 length is 14 residues. The DNA of the CDR3 is TGTGCCAGCAGTTTAAAGATCACCGCAACTGAAGCTTTCTTT. It encodes CASSLKITATEAFF.

About this clonotype: The CDR3 ends on some other residue instead of the conserved phenylalanine or tryptophan, so this is likely a read error. V usage is TRBV4-1 and J usage is TRBJ2-5; TRBD1 is a possible D gene (5 bases). The J call may be faulty, since TRBJ2-7 better matches the DNA end. Per germline, CDR1 MGHRA and CDR2 YSYEKL. CDR3 size: 15 residues. The CDR3 protein is CASSQTGGSGREQYL. The DNA of the CDR3 is TGCGCCAGCAGCCAAACAGGTGGATCAGGGCGCGAGCAGTACTTA.

The V call is TRBV27, the J call TRBJ1-1; D possibly corresponds to TRBD1 (5 bases). V lost 5 bases, J lost 1 base, and 11 bases lay in between. Germline V gene data show CDR1 as MNHEY and CDR2 as SMNVEV (reference sequence). The CDR3 extends over 14 amino acids. The CDR3 DNA reads TGTGCCAGCAGTGTAGAGGGGCCGAACACTGAAGCTTTCTTT. Encoded protein: CASSVEGPNTEAFF.

This clonotype showed up just a few times. The chain has TRBV3-1 and TRBJ2-7; 10 bases match TRBD2. The CDR3 runs 16 residues. Germline V gene sequence: CDR1 LGHDT, CDR2 YNNKEL (reference sequence). V shed 2 bases and J 5 bases; nucleotides not matched to a gene: 9. CDR3 residues: CASSQIRAGGYHEQYF. The CDR3 DNA reads TGTGCCAGCAGCCAAATCAGAGCGGGAGGGTACCACGAGCAGTACTTC.

There are a few counts of this clonotype. This chain connects TRBV27 to TRBJ2-1, with D hard to call. The CDR3 is 12 residues long. Germline CDR1 and CDR2: MNHEY and SMNVEV (reference sequence). V shed 5 bases and J shed 6 bases, with 8 bases lying between them. The chain's CDR3 is CASSTLGNEQFF. The CDR3 coding sequence is TGTGCCAGCAGTACCCTGGGCAATGAGCAGTTCTTC.

This chain links TRBV14 with TRBJ2-5; D gene ambiguous. The J call is doubtful: the DNA matches TRBJ2-7 better. CDR1 and CDR2 (germline): SGHDN, FVKESK. The CDR3 runs to 13 residues. The CDR3 here is CASSQDMFSEQYF. In nucleotides, the CDR3 is TGTGCCAGCAGCCAAGACATGTTCAGCGAGCAGTACTTC.

This clonotype has more than one count but fewer than ten. The chain carries TRBV5-6 and TRBJ2-7; D gene unclear. V was shortened by 2 bases and J by 0 bases, with 6 bases between the two germline ends. The CDR3 is 13 amino acids. Germline CDR1 is SGHDT and CDR2 is YYEEEE. The chain's CDR3 is CASSFDNSYEQYF. In nucleotides, the CDR3 is TGTGCCAGCAGCTTCGACAACTCCTACGAGCAGTACTTC.

The gene calls are TRBV27 and TRBJ2-5; D is unclear. Germline V gene data show CDR1 as MNHEY and CDR2 as SMNVEV (reference sequence). Trimming took off 5 bases at V and 2 bases at J, with 9 bases between the two ends. This CDR3 is 13 amino acids long. This CDR3 reads CASSATFQETQYF. DNA of the CDR3: TGTGCCAGCAGTGCCACATTTCAAGAGACCCAGTACTTC.

Many counts were recorded for this clonotype. The genes are TRBV29-1 and TRBJ2-2, with D unclear. The CDR3 loop spans 12 amino acids. V was pared by 4 bases and J by 1 base, with 4 bases between. Germline lookup yields CDR1 SQVTM and CDR2 ANQGSEA. The CDR3 here is CSVGQNTGELFF. The CDR3 DNA follows: TGCAGCGTTGGGCAGAACACCGGGGAGCTGTTTTTT.

With respect to this clonotype: One end of the junction does not line up with germline, which may come from a read error. The V gene is TRBV6-2 or TRBV6-3, the J gene TRBJ2-7; 7 bases line up with TRBD2. The germline V gene has CDR1 MNHEY and CDR2 SVGEGT. The CDR3 is 15 residues long. In DNA form, the CDR3 reads TGTGCCAACAGTTACCAAAAGCGGGACTCCTACGAGCAGTACTTC. Translating it yields CANSYQKRDSYEQYF.

This clonotype was seen only a few times. This chain links TRBV20-1 with TRBJ2-5; D could derive from TRBD1 or TRBD2 (5 bases each). The CDR3 length is 16 residues. Trimming shortened V by 1 base and J by 0 bases, and 15 bases separated the two germline ends. Germline V gives CDR1 DFQATT, CDR2 SNEGSKA (reference sequence). The CDR3 nucleotides read TGCAGTGCTAGAGGTCCTGGGACGATGAACCAAGAGACCCAGTACTTC. Residues: CSARGPGTMNQETQYF.

The chain recombines TRBV6-5 with TRBJ2-1, with 11 bases fitting TRBD2. The CDR3 runs 14 residues. Trimming removed 2 bases from V and 14 bases from J; junction bases left unmatched: 8. Germline CDR1 is MNHEY and CDR2 is SVGAGI. The DNA for the CDR3 is TGTGCCAGCAGTTACGCGGCTAGCGGGAGGCCGGAGTTCTTC. Its translation is CASSYAASGRPEFF.

This sequence joins TRBV20-1 and TRBJ1-1, with D perhaps TRBD1 (6 bases). CDR3 length equals 14 residues. Deletions cut 0 bases from V and 4 bases from J, with 12 bases between. Looked up from germline, CDR1 is DFQATT and CDR2 is SNEGSKA (reference sequence). DNA for the CDR3: TGCAGTGCTAGAGATTTAACAGGGATCACTGAAGCTTTCTTT. This gives the protein CSARDLTGITEAFF.

The CDR3 coding sequence is TGCGCCAGCAGCTTGGTAGCTTGTGAGACCCAGTACTTC. Its translation is CASSLVACETQYF. The genes are TRBV5-1 and TRBJ2-7; no clear D gene. The last part of the DNA fits TRBJ2-5 better; the J call may be wrong. This CDR3 comprises 13 residues. Germline lookup yields CDR1 SGHRS and CDR2 YFSETQ.

This clonotype appeared many times. V and J are TRBV12-3 or TRBV12-4 and TRBJ2-5, with a possible D match to TRBD1 (6 bases). Trimming took 3 bases from V and 1 from J, leaving 12 bases between them. The CDR3 covers 15 residues. CDR3 nucleotide sequence: TGTGCCAGCAGTTTGACCCTGGGGGCCCAAGAGACCCAGTACTTC. Amino acids: CASSLTLGAQETQYF.

This clonotype showed up just a few times. This chain joins TRBV10-3 and TRBJ2-7, with no clear D. In germline, CDR1 is ENHRY, CDR2 SYGVKD. V was pared by 2 bases and J by 0 bases, with 8 bases between. The CDR3 contains 14 residues. In nucleotides, the CDR3 is TGTGCCATCAGTGAGATTCTAAACTCCTACGAGCAGTACTTC. Residues: CAISEILNSYEQYF.

This chain links TRBV5-1 with TRBJ2-3; 8 bases match TRBD2. Germline V lookup: CDR1 SGHRS, CDR2 YFSETQ. The trim removed 0 bases at V and 1 base at J, leaving 4 bases unmatched. There are 16 residues in the CDR3. CDR3 in amino acids: CASSLEPGGGTDTQYF. The CDR3 bases are TGCGCCAGCAGCTTGGAGCCGGGAGGGGGCACAGATACGCAGTATTTT.

The gene calls are TRBV7-9 and TRBJ2-5; D unresolved. The J call is uncertain, as TRBJ2-7 better fits the DNA end. The germline CDR1 and CDR2 sequences are SEHNR and FQNEAQ (reference sequence). The CDR3 runs to 14 residues. The CDR3 DNA sequence: TGTGCCAGCAGCTTAGAGTCTCAGCGCTACGAGCAGTACTTC. As protein: CASSLESQRYEQYF.

This clonotype was counted a few times. CDR3 region: CASSYFGSNTGELFF. CDR3 nucleotides: TGTGCCAGCAGCTATTTTGGGTCGAACACCGGGGAGCTGTTTTTT. The J gene is TRBJ2-2, the V gene TRBV28; D gene unclear. Trimming left V 6 bases short and J 0 bases short, with 11 bases between. This CDR3 spans 15 amino acids. CDR1 and CDR2 from the germline V gene are MDHEN and SYDVKM.

This clonotype has just a few counts. The chain carries TRBV5-1 and TRBJ2-5; maybe TRBD1 (6 bases). Germline lookup yields CDR1 SGHRS and CDR2 YFSETQ. V gave up 3 bases and J gave up 2 bases, with 17 bases separating them. This CDR3 comprises 16 residues. The CDR3 bases are TGCGCCAGCAGCTCTACTATCGGGACACTACAAGAGACCCAGTACTTC. Its translation: CASSSTIGTLQETQYF.

Only a few counts were recorded for this clonotype. This chain's CDR3 is CAAGSGLADTDTQYF. The CDR3 DNA follows: TGTGCCGCCGGATCCGGGCTAGCAGATACAGATACGCAGTATTTT. The rearrangement links TRBV27 to TRBJ2-3; a weak D match, TRBD2 (5 bases). From germline, CDR1 is MNHEY and CDR2 SMNVEV (reference sequence). The CDR3 spans 15 residues. V was trimmed by 11 bases and J by 3 bases, leaving 21 bases between them.

The chain links TRBV20-1 to TRBJ2-7; TRBD2 matches 7 bases. Losses at the gene ends were 5 bases for V and 0 bases for J; bases not matched to a gene: 4. The V gene's germline CDR1 is DFQATT and CDR2 SNEGSKA (reference sequence). CDR3 length: 13 amino acids. The CDR3 region is CSAGQRGSYEQYF. CDR3 in DNA: TGCAGTGCTGGGCAGCGGGGCTCCTACGAGCAGTACTTC.

This clonotype was picked up a small number of times. V is TRBV20-1 and J is TRBJ1-1; no clear D gene. CDR3 length: 11 amino acids. From germline, CDR1 is DFQATT and CDR2 SNEGSKA (reference sequence). The germline V and J ends were trimmed by 2 bases and 4 bases, with 5 bases remaining between them. This chain's CDR3 is CSARQTTEAFF. Written as DNA, the CDR3 is TGCAGTGCTAGACAGACCACTGAAGCTTTCTTT.

This chain connects TRBV7-9 to TRBJ2-7; 10 positions agree with TRBD2. Germline-derived CDR1 and CDR2 are SEHNR and FQNEAQ (reference sequence). V dropped 5 bases and J dropped 4; count of bases not matched to a gene: 11. The CDR3 spans 16 residues. The CDR3 region is CASSPSAGGPLYEQYF. The CDR3 DNA is TGTGCCAGCAGCCCCTCAGCGGGAGGGCCTCTTTACGAGCAGTACTTC.

This clonotype was picked up a small number of times. V is TRBV6-6 and J is TRBJ1-5; 7 bases fit TRBD1. The CDR3 is 18 residues long. Trimming took 2 bases from V and 0 from J; bases not matched to a gene: 10. The germline CDR1 and CDR2 sequences are MNHNY and SVGAGI (reference sequence). The CDR3 nucleotides are TGTGCCAGCAGTTACGGGCGGGGACAGCGTTATAGCAATCAGCCCCAGCATTTT. Residues: CASSYGRGQRYSNQPQHF.

The chain is built from TRBV7-2 and TRBJ2-4, with D possibly called TRBD1 or TRBD2 (7 bases each). The DNA end lines up better with TRBJ2-5; the J call may be wrong. Germline V CDR1 and CDR2: SGHTA, FQGNSA. The CDR3 extends over 16 amino acids. CDR3 protein: CASSLGQGGSEETQYF. The CDR3 DNA reads TGTGCCAGCAGCTTAGGACAGGGCGGGAGTGAAGAGACCCAGTACTTC.

A few counts support this clonotype. The gene calls are TRBV28 and TRBJ2-5; D gene ambiguous. The CDR3 spans 12 residues. CDR1 and CDR2 (germline): MDHEN, SYDVKM. The V end was cut by 2 bases, the J end by 4 bases, with 5 bases between. CDR3 sequence: CASSLPRETQYF. The CDR3 DNA follows: TGTGCCAGCAGTTTACCGCGAGAGACCCAGTACTTC.

The rearrangement joins TRBV6-2 or TRBV6-3 to TRBJ2-7; 7 bases align to TRBD1. J was trimmed by 10 bases and V by 2 bases; bases with no gene match: 5. The CDR3 contains 12 residues. CDR1 MNHEY and CDR2 SVGEGT come from the germline V gene. The CDR3 loop is CASSYDRANQYF. The CDR3 DNA reads TGTGCCAGCAGTTACGACAGGGCAAATCAGTACTTC.

The gene calls are TRBV2 and TRBJ2-5; perhaps TRBD1 as D (5 bases). The CDR3 has 14 amino acids. Germline-derived CDR1 and CDR2 are SNHLY and FYNNEI. Trimming left V 9 bases short and J 7 bases short, with 21 bases between. The CDR3 reads CASPPGQASRTQYF. The CDR3 DNA sequence: TGTGCCAGTCCCCCAGGGCAGGCTTCTAGGACCCAGTACTTC.